One sample yielded the 18 T cell receptor beta chains listed below, sequenced in a study of blood T cell repertoires in COVID-19. TCRdb keeps only in-frame clones here, not all; method: immunoSEQ multiplex PCR. The profile covers roughly 400,000 clones, with 80% to 90% appearing a single time and 0.9% to 1.2% taken by the ten largest. The sequenced sample was PBMCs or T cells enriched from blood (not recorded which). The source of these receptors is a man aged 30 to 39 who had recovered from COVID-19.

The V and J genes are TRBV28 and TRBJ2-5; a possible D gene is TRBD1 (5 bases). Trimming left V 10 bases short and J 6 bases short, with 15 bases between. CDR1 and CDR2 from the germline V gene are MDHEN and SYDVKM. The CDR3 runs to 12 residues. The CDR3 DNA reads TGTGCCACCAAGACAGCCGTGAAGACCCAGTACTTC. Protein: CATKTAVKTQYF.

The rearrangement links TRBV28 to TRBJ1-4, with 8 bases that match TRBD1. CDR1 MDHEN and CDR2 SYDVKM come from the germline V gene. V trimming: 5 bases; J trimming: 8 bases; junction bases outside the gene matches: 10. CDR3 length: 15 residues. The CDR3 sequence: CASSPQTGVGEKLFF. CDR3 nucleotides: TGTGCCAGCAGTCCCCAGACAGGGGTGGGAGAAAAACTGTTTTTT.

V usage is TRBV28 and J usage is TRBJ2-7, with 9 bases fitting TRBD1. Germline CDR1 MDHEN, CDR2 SYDVKM. The V gene end was trimmed by 5 bases and the J gene end by 2 bases; junction bases not matched to a gene: 7. The CDR3 runs 15 residues. The CDR3, as DNA: TGTGCCAGCAGTAAGGGGGGGACAGGGACCTACGAGCAGTACTTC. Protein sequence: CASSKGGTGTYEQYF.

V is TRBV14 and J is TRBJ2-1; 8 bases are shared with TRBD1. After removal of 1 base from V and 4 bases from J, the junction contained 3 bases not matched to a gene. This CDR3 is built from 15 residues. Germline V gives CDR1 SGHDN, CDR2 FVKESK. CDR3 amino acids: CASSQGGTGYNEQFF. The CDR3 coding sequence is TGTGCCAGCAGCCAAGGGGGGACAGGTTACAATGAGCAGTTCTTC.

This chain's CDR3 is CASSFGGIFGQPQHF. In DNA, the CDR3 is TGTGCCAGCAGCTTTGGGGGGATATTCGGTCAGCCCCAGCATTTT. V gene TRBV7-2 combines with J gene TRBJ1-5, with D possibly matching TRBD1 (5 bases). The CDR3 runs 15 residues. V was clipped by 3 bases and J by 6 bases, with 15 bases between them. Germline assignment: CDR1 SGHTA and CDR2 FQGNSA.

This chain uses TRBV28 with TRBJ2-7; 13 nucleotides match TRBD2. The CDR3 covers 14 residues. J gave up 3 bases and V 6 bases, and 2 bases lay outside the gene matches. The germline CDR1 and CDR2 sequences are MDHEN and SYDVKM. The CDR3 loop reads CASSGLAGDYEQYF. The DNA of the CDR3 is TGTGCCAGCAGCGGACTAGCGGGAGACTACGAGCAGTACTTC.

In this sample, this clone turned up once. The chain recombines TRBV5-1 with TRBJ2-7, with D tentatively TRBD2 (6 bases). The germline V gene encodes CDR1 SGHRS and CDR2 YFSETQ. The CDR3 extends over 14 amino acids. Trimming shortened V by 4 bases and J by 6 bases, and 17 bases separated the two germline ends. The CDR3 DNA follows: TGCGCCAGCAGCCCCCGGGACTGGGGAGGCGAGCAGTACTTC. Protein sequence: CASSPRDWGGEQYF.

This rearrangement joins TRBV5-5 to TRBJ2-3; D possibly corresponds to TRBD2 (6 bases). There are 17 residues in the CDR3. V lost 3 bases to trimming and J lost 5 bases, with 22 bases between them. CDR1 is SGHKS, CDR2 YYEKEE, per germline (reference sequence). For the CDR3, the DNA is TGTGCCAGCAGCTCCCGACTAGACGTATTCGTCCAAGATACGCAGTATTTT. Its translation is CASSSRLDVFVQDTQYF.

The chain links TRBV7-6 to TRBJ1-6; TRBD1 matches 8 bases. The length of the CDR3 is 11 residues. Germline assignment: CDR1 SGHVS and CDR2 FNYEAQ. V lost 11 bases and J lost 8; bases outside the gene matches: 2. CDR3 in DNA: TGTGCCCAGACAGGGGATTCACCCCTCCACTTT. Its protein is CAQTGDSPLHF.

The chain recombines TRBV28 with TRBJ2-7; 13 nucleotides line up with TRBD2. The trim removed 4 bases at V and 3 bases at J, leaving 3 bases unmatched. Germline V gene data show CDR1 as MDHEN and CDR2 as SYDVKM. The CDR3 length is 15 residues. CDR3 loop: CASSSWTSGSYEQYF. In DNA form, the CDR3 reads TGTGCCAGCAGTTCTTGGACTAGCGGGAGCTACGAGCAGTACTTC.

The V call is TRBV20-1, the J call TRBJ2-5, with D possibly TRBD1 on 5 matching bases. Looked up from germline, CDR1 is DFQATT and CDR2 is SNEGSKA (reference sequence). Trimming left V 3 bases short and J 5 bases short, with 10 bases between. The CDR3 length is 12 residues. The CDR3 is CSASVAGETQYF. The CDR3 DNA reads as TGCAGTGCTAGTGTCGCAGGGGAGACCCAGTACTTC.

The V and J genes are TRBV7-3 and TRBJ2-1; TRBD2 matches 7 bases. The length of the CDR3 is 15 residues. Per germline, CDR1 SGHTA and CDR2 FQGTGA. J gave up 9 bases and V 1 base, and 9 bases lay outside the gene matches. The CDR3 DNA sequence: TGTGCCAGCAGCTTAAAAGGACTAGGTAGTGTTGAGCAGTTCTTC. Encoded protein: CASSLKGLGSVEQFF.

This clone turned up a few times. This chain links TRBV2 with TRBJ1-2; 8 positions match TRBD1. The CDR3 contains 17 residues. V gave up 4 bases and J gave up 8 bases; unmatched junction bases: 18. The V gene's germline CDR1 is SNHLY and CDR2 FYNNEI. The CDR3 sequence is CASSGGTSDRALNGYTF. CDR3 bases: TGTGCCAGCAGTGGGGGCACATCGGACAGGGCCCTGAACGGCTACACCTTC.

The chain uses TRBV28 and TRBJ1-1; 7 bases match TRBD1. Germline V gene sequence: CDR1 MDHEN, CDR2 SYDVKM. This CDR3 contains 18 residues. The V and J ends lost 3 bases and 0 bases, in that order; junction bases with no gene match: 13. The DNA of the CDR3 is TGTGCCAGCAGTTTCTGGGCCCGTCGACAGGGCGTGAACACTGAAGCTTTCTTT. The encoded protein is CASSFWARRQGVNTEAFF.

This chain uses TRBV5-1 with TRBJ2-1, with 9 nucleotides matching TRBD1. V shed 4 bases and J 7 bases; nucleotides not matched to a gene: 12. Germline V gene lookup returns CDR1 SGHRS and CDR2 YFSETQ. The CDR3 is 16 residues long. CDR3 in DNA: TGCGCCAGCAGCCATATAACAGGGGGCGACAGGAATGAGCAGTTCTTC. Translated, it gives CASSHITGGDRNEQFF.

This rearrangement joins TRBV5-8 to TRBJ2-4; TRBD2 matches at 9 bases. The V segment lost 1 base and the J segment 7 bases; nucleotides outside the gene matches: 6. The CDR3 is 15 amino acids. Germline CDR1 is SGHTS and CDR2 is YDEGEE. The CDR3 is CASSLSAGGRNIQYF. The CDR3 DNA follows: TGTGCCAGCAGCTTGTCCGCGGGAGGGCGGAACATTCAGTACTTC. The full variable domain, in which reference TRBV5-8 and TRBJ2-4 provide the parts outside the CDR3, is EAGVTQSPTHLIKTRGQQATLRCSPISGHTSVYWYQQALGLGLQFLLWYDEGEERNRGNFPPRFSGRQFPNYSSELNVNALELEDSALYLCASSLSAGGRNIQYFGAGTRLSVL.

V is TRBV29-1 and J is TRBJ2-7, with 8 bases lining up with TRBD1. Germline CDR1 is SQVTM and CDR2 is ANQGSEA. The CDR3 covers 15 residues. The ends lost 6 bases at V and 2 bases at J; junction bases unmatched: 12. As DNA, the CDR3 is TGCAGCGTAGTTAAACTCCGGGGACAGGCCTACGAGCAGTACTTC. This translates into CSVVKLRGQAYEQYF.

The sample holds a few counts of this clone. The chain is built from TRBV9 and TRBJ2-7; TRBD2 matches at 13 bases. Germline-derived CDR1 and CDR2 are SGDLS and YYNGEE. With 4 bases clipped from V and 5 bases from J, the junction kept 3 bases outside the gene matches. This CDR3 is built from 14 residues. DNA for the CDR3: TGTGCCAGCAGCCCAGGACTAGCGGGAGACGAGCAGTACTTC. Translation: CASSPGLAGDEQYF.